Shown below are 32 T cell receptor beta chains from a single sample sequenced in a study of blood T cell repertoires in COVID-19. The protocol was immunoSEQ multiplex PCR, while the TCRdb copy is restricted to in-frame clones and leaves out a portion. The sample consists of about 140,000 clones, 75% to 85% of them appearing once. The sample was peripheral blood. Source of these receptors: a woman older than 75 with active or convalescent COVID-19.

This clone was counted a few times. The chain recombines TRBV28 with TRBJ1-6; tentatively, D is TRBD1 (6 bases). V was pared by 9 bases and J by 6 bases, with 15 bases between. CDR1 is MDHEN and CDR2 is SYDVKM in the germline V gene. The CDR3 totals 14 residues. The CDR3 region is CASTRGGGNSPLHF. Here the CDR3 DNA reads TGTGCCAGTACCCGGGGGGGCGGTAATTCACCCCTCCACTTT.

The chain is built from TRBV2 and TRBJ2-1, with 7 bases lining up with TRBD1. This CDR3 region has 13 residues. V trimming: 6 bases; J trimming: 8 bases; junction bases outside the gene matches: 7. Germline V lookup: CDR1 SNHLY, CDR2 FYNNEI. CDR3 bases: TGTGCCAGCAGCCGACAGGGAGTACATGAGCAGTTCTTC. Its translation: CASSRQGVHEQFF.

V and J are TRBV24-1 and TRBJ1-2; 8 nucleotides match TRBD1. V dropped 5 bases and J dropped 1; count of bases not matched to a gene: 2. The germline CDR1 and CDR2 sequences are KGHDR and SFDVKD. The CDR3 sequence is 14 residues long. CDR3 in DNA: TGTGCCACCAGTGGGACAGGGTATAACTATGGCTACACCTTC. It codes for CATSGTGYNYGYTF.

Only a few counts were recorded for this clone. This rearrangement joins TRBV18 to TRBJ1-1; maybe TRBD1 (5 bases). Germline V gives CDR1 KGHSH, CDR2 LQKENI. V lost 2 bases to trimming and J lost 1 base, with 11 bases between them. The CDR3 has 15 residues. The CDR3 is CASSPTFGQNTEAFF. Here the CDR3 DNA reads TGTGCCAGCTCACCAACATTTGGACAGAACACTGAAGCTTTCTTT.

V gene TRBV7-2 combines with J gene TRBJ2-1, with 9 bases matching TRBD1. This CDR3 contains 13 residues. V was pared by 5 bases and J by 7 bases, with 3 bases of the junction left unmatched. Germline V gene sequence: CDR1 SGHTA, CDR2 FQGNSA. The CDR3, as DNA: TGTGCCAGCAGCAGGGACAGGGTTAATGAGCAGTTCTTC. This encodes CASSRDRVNEQFF.

This clone was seen a single time. This chain links TRBV10-3 with TRBJ2-7; TRBD1 matches at 7 bases. The V gene end was trimmed by 6 bases and the J gene end by 3 bases; junction bases not matched to a gene: 11. The CDR3 totals 15 residues. CDR1 and CDR2 (germline): ENHRY, SYGVKD. The CDR3 nucleotides read TGTGCCATCAGATCACCCGGGACAGCGAGCTACGAGCAGTACTTC. Encoded protein: CAIRSPGTASYEQYF.

This clone was picked up a small number of times. The junction and the germline gene differ at one end; a read error may be behind it. The rearrangement joins TRBV4-3 to TRBJ2-7, with D possibly TRBD1 on 5 matching bases. Germline V gene sequence: CDR1 LGHNA, CDR2 YSLEER. The CDR3 has 10 residues. The chain's CDR3 is CASSHRGRDF. In DNA form, the CDR3 reads TGCGCCAGCAGCCATAGGGGCAGAGACTTC.

CDR3 protein: CASSRGLQETQYF. The CDR3 DNA follows: TGTGCCAGCAGCCGTGGACTTCAAGAGACCCAGTACTTC. V and J are TRBV3-1 (or the pseudogene TRBV3-2) and TRBJ2-5, with TRBD2 as a possible D gene (5 bases). CDR3 length: 13 residues. With 4 bases removed from V and 2 bases from J, the gap between germline ends came to 8 bases. Germline lookup yields CDR1 LGHDT and CDR2 YNNKEL (reference sequence).

J is TRBJ1-2 and V is TRBV20-1, with D perhaps matching TRBD1 (5 bases). This CDR3 is 18 amino acids long. Germline V gene sequence: CDR1 DFQATT, CDR2 SNEGSKA (reference sequence). Trimming removed 3 bases at V and 7 bases at J, with 30 bases between. The CDR3 spells CSASLQGGAFITRGGYTF. The CDR3 DNA is TGCAGTGCTAGTCTCCAGGGAGGGGCGTTCATCACACGGGGTGGCTACACCTTC.

V usage is TRBV27 and J usage is TRBJ2-5; TRBD1 is a possible D gene (5 bases). The CDR3 has 16 amino acids. V was cut by 2 bases and J by 2 bases, with 15 bases left in between. The germline V gene has CDR1 MNHEY and CDR2 SMNVEV (reference sequence). The CDR3 DNA sequence: TGTGCCAGCAGTTTAGGGGCAAACACCCGTCAAGAGACCCAGTACTTC. Its protein product is CASSLGANTRQETQYF.

This clone was seen a handful of times. This chain joins TRBV5-6 and TRBJ1-2; unclear D gene. Germline loops: CDR1 SGHDT, CDR2 YYEEEE. V lost 2 bases and J 8 bases, leaving 16 bases between the germline ends. This CDR3 has 14 residues. For the CDR3, the DNA is TGTGCCAGCAGCTTATATGTTATGCCGGGGGGCTACACCTTC. It codes for CASSLYVMPGGYTF.

The CDR3 is CASRGRQITEAFF. The CDR3 DNA sequence: TGTGCCAGCAGGGGAAGACAGATCACTGAAGCTTTCTTT. V gene TRBV2 combines with J gene TRBJ1-1; D may be TRBD1 (5 bases). Germline V gene data show CDR1 as SNHLY and CDR2 as FYNNEI. This CDR3 spans 13 amino acids. With 6 bases removed from V and 4 bases from J, the gap between germline ends came to 12 bases.

This clone was detected a few times. J is TRBJ1-2 and V is TRBV30, with D possibly matching TRBD1 (6 bases). CDR1 is GTSNPN and CDR2 is SVGIG in the germline V gene (reference sequence). V was trimmed by 6 bases and J by 1 base, leaving 15 bases between them. The CDR3 is 14 amino acids. CDR3 sequence (DNA): TGTGCCTGCAAGGACAGAGCCAATAACTATGGCTACACCTTC. Amino acids: CACKDRANNYGYTF.

The V gene is TRBV19, the J gene TRBJ1-6; possible D gene TRBD1, 6 bases. From germline, CDR1 is LNHDA and CDR2 SQIVND (reference sequence). CDR3 length equals 15 residues. The V end was cut by 3 bases, the J end by 6 bases, with 12 bases between. Written as DNA, the CDR3 is TGTGCCAGTAGTATTGGCGACAGGACTAATTCACCCCTCCACTTT. Amino acid sequence: CASSIGDRTNSPLHF.

The chain uses TRBV28 and TRBJ2-1; D ambiguous. This CDR3 is built from 13 residues. Trimming took off 1 base at V and 5 bases at J, with 6 bases between the two ends. Per the germline V gene, CDR1 is MDHEN and CDR2 is SYDVKM. CDR3 region: CASSLLSDNEQFF. In DNA, the CDR3 is TGTGCCAGCAGTTTATTGAGTGACAATGAGCAGTTCTTC.

On this clone itself: Compared with germline, one end of the junction differs, possibly owing to a read error. CDR3 protein: CASREDRAVYEQYF. In nucleotides, the CDR3 is TGTGCCAGCAGGGAAGACAGGGCCGTGTACGAGCAGTACTTC. V is TRBV2 and J is TRBJ2-7; TRBD1 matches at 7 bases. The V gene's germline CDR1 is SNHLY and CDR2 FYNNEI. The CDR3 sequence is 14 residues long.

This clone turned up a few times. The chain is built from TRBV5-4 and TRBJ1-1, with D perhaps TRBD1 (6 bases). CDR3 length: 14 amino acids. V lost 2 bases and J lost 1, with 9 bases in between. Per the germline V gene, CDR1 is SGHNT and CDR2 is YYREEE (reference sequence). The CDR3 nucleotides are TGTGCCAGCAGCTTACCGACAGGGAACACTGAAGCTTTCTTT. It translates to CASSLPTGNTEAFF.

The chain has TRBV24-1 and TRBJ1-1; D unclear. Germline lookup yields CDR1 KGHDR and CDR2 SFDVKD. The CDR3 has 11 amino acids. V lost 9 bases, J lost 4 bases, and 8 bases lay in between. The CDR3 coding sequence is TGTGCCACCGGGCCTACCACTGAAGCTTTCTTT. Protein sequence: CATGPTTEAFF.

This chain joins TRBV7-2 and TRBJ2-5; D perhaps matches TRBD2 (6 bases). Trimming stripped 4 bases from V and 5 bases from J, with 11 bases between. This CDR3 region has 13 residues. The germline V gene encodes CDR1 SGHTA and CDR2 FQGNSA. The CDR3 protein is CASSSGGWETQYF. CDR3 coding DNA: TGTGCCAGCAGCTCTGGGGGGTGGGAGACCCAGTACTTC.

V and J are TRBV11-2 and TRBJ1-1; TRBD1 matches at 9 bases. The CDR3 covers 15 residues. The germline CDR1 and CDR2 sequences are SGHAT and FQNNGV. J lost 4 bases, V lost 4 bases, and 7 bases had no gene match. The CDR3 reads CASSSGTGKATEAFF. The CDR3, as DNA: TGTGCCAGCAGCTCCGGGACAGGGAAGGCCACTGAAGCTTTCTTT.

This chain links TRBV3-1 (or the pseudogene TRBV3-2) with TRBJ1-1; 8 bases agree with TRBD1. This CDR3 is built from 14 residues. The ends lost 7 bases at V and 6 bases at J; junction bases unmatched: 10. Germline V lookup: CDR1 LGHDT, CDR2 YNNKEL (reference sequence). CDR3 DNA sequence: TGTGCCAGCACCATACAGGGGGAGGTCGCTGAAGCTTTCTTT. It codes for CASTIQGEVAEAFF.

The gene calls are TRBV6-6 and TRBJ1-6; a weak D match, TRBD1 (6 bases). V was pared by 4 bases and J by 5 bases, with 15 bases between. CDR1 is MNHNY, CDR2 SVGAGI, per germline (reference sequence). CDR3 length: 16 amino acids. The CDR3 sequence is CASSSLRTADNSPLHF. CDR3 coding DNA: TGTGCCAGCAGTTCCCTCAGGACAGCTGATAATTCACCCCTCCACTTT.

The chain carries TRBV5-1 and TRBJ2-7, with D possibly matching TRBD1 (6 bases). Germline lookup yields CDR1 SGHRS and CDR2 YFSETQ. The V end was cut by 2 bases, the J end by 0 bases, with 9 bases between. The CDR3 length is 14 residues. DNA of the CDR3: TGCGCCAGCAGCTTTGGACAGAGCTCCTACGAGCAGTACTTC. As protein: CASSFGQSSYEQYF.

The chain carries TRBV6-1 and TRBJ1-1; D is undetermined. CDR3 length equals 13 residues. Germline V gene data show CDR1 as MNHNS and CDR2 as SASEGT. V gave up 3 bases and J gave up 9 bases, with 14 bases separating them. CDR3 residues: CASSDYSAGKAFF. The DNA of the CDR3 is TGTGCCAGCAGTGATTATAGTGCGGGAAAAGCTTTCTTT.

This clone was counted a single time. The V gene is TRBV20-1, the J gene TRBJ2-7; D uncertain. Per germline, CDR1 DFQATT and CDR2 SNEGSKA (reference sequence). The CDR3 extends over 14 amino acids. The V end lost 3 bases, the J end lost 0 bases, and 12 bases lay between the germline ends. The CDR3 coding sequence is TGCAGTGCTAGTCTGAGAGGTCCCTCCTACGAGCAGTACTTC. Translation: CSASLRGPSYEQYF.

The rearrangement uses TRBV30 and TRBJ1-5; a weak D match, TRBD1 (6 bases). From germline, CDR1 is GTSNPN and CDR2 SVGIG (reference sequence). Between the trimmed V and J ends, which lost 3 bases and 6 bases, there was a span of 27 bases. This CDR3 spans 18 amino acids. The CDR3: CAWRASSGGVGSRQPQHF. CDR3 in DNA: TGTGCCTGGAGGGCCTCCTCGGGGGGCGTTGGATCTCGTCAGCCCCAGCATTTT.

V is TRBV10-3 and J is TRBJ2-5; 9 bases map to TRBD2. Germline CDR1 reads ENHRY; CDR2 reads SYGVKD. The CDR3 is 15 amino acids. J gave up 1 base and V 3 bases, and 3 bases lay outside the gene matches. DNA of the CDR3: TGTGCCATCAGTGAAAGCGGGGGGACCCAAGAGACCCAGTACTTC. Its protein product is CAISESGGTQETQYF.

The chain recombines TRBV5-4 with TRBJ2-3, with D possibly TRBD2 on 7 matching bases. The CDR3 totals 19 residues. Germline CDR1 reads SGHNT; CDR2 reads YYREEE (reference sequence). Trimming pared 0 bases from V and 0 bases from J, leaving 20 bases between. The CDR3 spells CASSLALRGGKTSTDTQYF. The CDR3 DNA reads TGTGCCAGCAGCTTGGCCCTGAGGGGGGGCAAGACTAGCACAGATACGCAGTATTTT.

This chain joins TRBV29-1 and TRBJ2-7; 7 bases align to TRBD1. The V segment lost 6 bases and the J segment 2 bases; nucleotides outside the gene matches: 10. This CDR3 comprises 14 residues. Germline V gives CDR1 SQVTM, CDR2 ANQGSEA. Here the CDR3 DNA reads TGCAGCGTGGCCGGGACAGAGACAACCTACGAGCAGTACTTC. It codes for CSVAGTETTYEQYF.

The rearrangement links TRBV6-4 to TRBJ2-5; maybe TRBD2 (6 bases). V lost 3 bases, J lost 4 bases, and 9 bases lay in between. The CDR3 length is 13 residues. Germline lookup yields CDR1 MRHNA and CDR2 SNTAGT. The CDR3 DNA reads as TGTGCCAGCAGTGATGGGGGGAGAGAGACCCAGTACTTC. Translation gives CASSDGGRETQYF.

In its sample, this clone was seen a few times. Here the CDR3 DNA reads TGTGCCAGCAGCTTGACAGGATATGGCTACACCTTC. This translates into CASSLTGYGYTF. The chain combines TRBV11-2 with TRBJ1-2; tentatively, D is TRBD1 (6 bases). CDR3 length equals 12 residues. V was pared by 3 bases and J by 5 bases, with 7 bases between. Germline lookup yields CDR1 SGHAT and CDR2 FQNNGV. The full variable domain, completed using reference TRBV11-2 and TRBJ1-2, is EAGVAQSPRYKIIEKRQSVAFWCNPISGHATLYWYQQILGQGPKLLIQFQNNGVVDDSQLPKDRFSAERLKGVDSTLKIQPAKLEDSAVYLCASSLTGYGYTFGSGTRLTVV.

The chain joins TRBV28 to TRBJ2-7, with D maybe TRBD2 (6 bases). This CDR3 contains 15 residues. V gave up 5 bases and J gave up 4 bases, with 18 bases separating them. Germline V CDR1 and CDR2: MDHEN, SYDVKM. CDR3 coding DNA: TGTGCCAGCAGTACCACGGAGGGCAGCTATTACGAGCAGTACTTC. Its protein product is CASSTTEGSYYEQYF. The whole variable domain, remainder taken from reference TRBV28 and TRBJ2-7, is DVKVTQSSRYLVKRTGEKVFLECVQDMDHENMFWYRQDPGLGLRLIYFSYDVKMKEKGDIPEGYSVSREKKERFSLILESASTNQTSMYLCASSTTEGSYYEQYFGPGTRLTVT.